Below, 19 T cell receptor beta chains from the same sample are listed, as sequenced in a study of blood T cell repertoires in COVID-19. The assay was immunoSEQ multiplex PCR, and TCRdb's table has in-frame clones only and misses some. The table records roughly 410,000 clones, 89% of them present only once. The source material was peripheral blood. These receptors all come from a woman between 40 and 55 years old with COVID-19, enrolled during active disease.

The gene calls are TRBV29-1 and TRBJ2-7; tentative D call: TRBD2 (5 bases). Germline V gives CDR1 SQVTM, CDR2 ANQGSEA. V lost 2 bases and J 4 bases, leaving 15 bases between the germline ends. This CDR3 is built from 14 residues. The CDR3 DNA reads TGCAGCGTTGAATTCCAGGCTAGCAGGTACGAGCAGTACTTC. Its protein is CSVEFQASRYEQYF.

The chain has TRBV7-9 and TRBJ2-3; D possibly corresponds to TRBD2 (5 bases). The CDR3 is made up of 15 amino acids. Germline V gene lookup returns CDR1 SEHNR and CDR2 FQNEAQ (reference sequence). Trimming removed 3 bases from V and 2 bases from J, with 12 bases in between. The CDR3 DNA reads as TGTGCCAGCAGCTTTTCCGCGGGCACCACAGATACGCAGTATTTT. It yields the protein CASSFSAGTTDTQYF. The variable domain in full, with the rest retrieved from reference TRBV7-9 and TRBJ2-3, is DTGVSQNPRHKITKRGQNVTFRCDPISEHNRLYWYRQTLGQGPEFLTYFQNEAQLEKSRLLSDRFSAERPKGSFSTLEIQRTEQGDSAMYLCASSFSAGTTDTQYFGPGTRLTVL.

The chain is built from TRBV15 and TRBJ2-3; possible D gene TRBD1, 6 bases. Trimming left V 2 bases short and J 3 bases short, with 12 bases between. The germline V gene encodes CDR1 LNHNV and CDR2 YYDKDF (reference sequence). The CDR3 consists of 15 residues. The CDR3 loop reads CATSRYRVETDTQYF. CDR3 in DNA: TGTGCCACCAGCAGATACAGGGTGGAAACAGATACGCAGTATTTT.

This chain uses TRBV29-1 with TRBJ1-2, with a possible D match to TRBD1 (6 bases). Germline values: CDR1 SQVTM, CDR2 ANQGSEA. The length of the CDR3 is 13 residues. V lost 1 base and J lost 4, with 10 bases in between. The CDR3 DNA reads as TGCAGCGTTGAAGGGACAGCGCGCTATGGCTACACCTTC. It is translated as CSVEGTARYGYTF.

The CDR3 DNA follows: TGTGCCAGCAGCCGAGCAGGGGCCGAAGGGGGCACAGATACGCAGTATTTT. Translated, it gives CASSRAGAEGGTDTQYF. The V and J genes are TRBV5-6 and TRBJ2-3; D may be TRBD1 (6 bases). CDR3 length: 17 amino acids. V was pared by 4 bases and J by 1 base, with 19 bases between. Germline V gives CDR1 SGHDT, CDR2 YYEEEE.

CDR3 DNA: TGTGCCAGCAGTTACCCACCAAGGGGGCCGGTAAAGACCCAGTACTTC. Its protein product is CASSYPPRGPVKTQYF. V usage is TRBV6-6 and J usage is TRBJ2-5; 7 nucleotides agree with TRBD1. Losses at the gene ends were 2 bases for V and 6 bases for J; bases not matched to a gene: 12. This CDR3 is built from 16 residues. The germline V gene encodes CDR1 MNHNY and CDR2 SVGAGI (reference sequence).

The CDR3 spells CASRAGVDSPLHF. The DNA of the CDR3 is TGCGCCAGCAGGGCAGGGGTGGATTCACCCCTCCACTTT. The J gene is TRBJ1-6, the V gene TRBV5-1; D is possibly TRBD1 (6 bases). Trimming cost V 5 bases and J 8 bases, with 11 bases left between them. The CDR3 has 13 amino acids. CDR1 and CDR2 (germline): SGHRS, YFSETQ. Drawing the rest from reference TRBV5-1 and TRBJ1-6, the complete variable domain is KAGVTQTPRYLIKTRGQQVTLSCSPISGHRSVSWYQQTPGQGLQFLFEYFSETQRNKGNFPGRFSGRQFSNSRSEMNVSTLELGDSALYLCASRAGVDSPLHFGNGTRLTVT.

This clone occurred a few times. In DNA, the CDR3 is TGCAGCGTTCCTCTAGCGGGGCCCACAGATACGCAGTATTTT. This encodes CSVPLAGPTDTQYF. V is TRBV29-1 and J is TRBJ2-3, with 9 bases that match TRBD2. J was trimmed by 2 bases and V by 5 bases; bases with no gene match: 5. The CDR3 sequence is 14 residues long. The germline V gene encodes CDR1 SQVTM and CDR2 ANQGSEA.

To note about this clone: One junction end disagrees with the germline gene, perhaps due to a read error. CDR3 bases: TGTGCCAGTAGTAAGCCAGGCAACACCGGAGAGCTGTTTTTT. This gives the protein CASSKPGNTGELFF. V and J are TRBV19 and TRBJ2-2; D not resolved. Germline V gene lookup returns CDR1 LNHDA and CDR2 SQIVND (reference sequence). This CDR3 comprises 14 residues.

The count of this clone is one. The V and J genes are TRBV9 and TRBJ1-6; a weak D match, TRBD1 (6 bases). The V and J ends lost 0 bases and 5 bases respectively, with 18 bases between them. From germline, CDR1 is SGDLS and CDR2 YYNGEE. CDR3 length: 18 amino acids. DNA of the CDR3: TGTGCCAGCAGCGTAGCTCATGGGGGCAGGGCTAATAATTCACCCCTCCACTTT. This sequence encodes CASSVAHGGRANNSPLHF.

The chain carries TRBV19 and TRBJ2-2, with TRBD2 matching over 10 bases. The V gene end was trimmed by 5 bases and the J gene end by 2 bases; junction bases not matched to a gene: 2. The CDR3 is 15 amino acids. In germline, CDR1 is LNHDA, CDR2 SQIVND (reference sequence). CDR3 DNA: TGTGCCAGTAGTCTAGCGGGAGTAAACACCGGGGAGCTGTTTTTT. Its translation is CASSLAGVNTGELFF. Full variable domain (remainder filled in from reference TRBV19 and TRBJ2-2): DGGITQSPKYLFRKEGQNVTLSCEQNLNHDAMYWYRQDPGQGLRLIYYSQIVNDFQKGDIAEGYSVSREKKESFPLTVTSAQKNPTAFYLCASSLAGVNTGELFFGEGSRLTVL.

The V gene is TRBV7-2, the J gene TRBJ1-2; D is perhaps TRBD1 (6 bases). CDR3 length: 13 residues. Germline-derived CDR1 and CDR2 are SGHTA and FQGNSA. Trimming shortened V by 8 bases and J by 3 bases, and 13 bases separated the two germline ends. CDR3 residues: CASHPTGYYGYTF. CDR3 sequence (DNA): TGTGCCAGCCACCCGACAGGCTACTATGGCTACACCTTC.

The CDR3 loop is CASSRGLASAHEQFF. CDR3 coding DNA: TGTGCCAGCAGCCGGGGACTGGCGAGTGCCCATGAGCAGTTCTTC. The J gene is TRBJ2-1, the V gene TRBV27; a possible D gene is TRBD2 (6 bases). The CDR3 is made up of 15 amino acids. Looked up from germline, CDR1 is MNHEY and CDR2 is SMNVEV (reference sequence). V lost 6 bases, J lost 8 bases, and 20 bases lay in between.

The CDR3 nucleotides are TGCAGCGTTCGTTTCCCACTCCAGGGCTCTGAAGCTTTCTTT. Amino acids: CSVRFPLQGSEAFF. This chain links TRBV29-1 with TRBJ1-1; maybe TRBD1 (5 bases). The CDR3 sequence is 14 residues long. V lost 5 bases, J lost 6 bases, and 19 bases lay in between. Germline CDR1 reads SQVTM; CDR2 reads ANQGSEA.

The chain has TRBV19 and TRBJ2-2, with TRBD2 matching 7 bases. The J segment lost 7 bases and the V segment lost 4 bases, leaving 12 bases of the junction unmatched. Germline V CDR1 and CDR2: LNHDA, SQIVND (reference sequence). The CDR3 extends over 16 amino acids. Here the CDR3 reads CASSRLADLLGGELFF. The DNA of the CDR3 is TGTGCCAGTAGTAGGCTAGCGGACTTATTGGGCGGGGAGCTGTTTTTT.

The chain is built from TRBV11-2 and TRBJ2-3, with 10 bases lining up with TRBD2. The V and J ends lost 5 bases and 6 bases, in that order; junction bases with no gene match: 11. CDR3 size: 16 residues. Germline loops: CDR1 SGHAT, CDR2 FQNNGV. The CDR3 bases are TGTGCCAGCAGCCCTCCTGTGCTAGCGGGAGTGGATACGCAGTATTTT. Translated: CASSPPVLAGVDTQYF.

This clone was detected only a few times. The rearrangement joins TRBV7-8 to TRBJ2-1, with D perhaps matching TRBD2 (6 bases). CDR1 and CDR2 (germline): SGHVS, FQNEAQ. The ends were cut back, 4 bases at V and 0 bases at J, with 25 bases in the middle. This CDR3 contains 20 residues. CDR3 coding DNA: TGTGCCAGCAGCTCGCCGATGGGTAGCGGACACCGAAGCTCCTACAATGAGCAGTTCTTC. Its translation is CASSSPMGSGHRSSYNEQFF.

CDR3 nucleotides: TGTGCCAGCAGCTTAGAAGGAAGGGGTCAAGAGACCCAGTACTTC. This codes for CASSLEGRGQETQYF. The genes are TRBV7-9 and TRBJ2-5; a possible D gene is TRBD1 (5 bases). CDR1 and CDR2 (germline): SEHNR, FQNEAQ (reference sequence). With 1 base removed from V and 2 bases from J, the gap between germline ends came to 11 bases. The CDR3 has 15 residues.

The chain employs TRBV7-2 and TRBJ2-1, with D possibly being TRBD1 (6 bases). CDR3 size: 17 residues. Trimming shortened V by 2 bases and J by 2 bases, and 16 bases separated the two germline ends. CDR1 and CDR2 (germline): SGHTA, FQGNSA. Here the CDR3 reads CASSLRGPGQAYNEQFF. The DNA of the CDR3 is TGTGCCAGCAGCTTAAGGGGACCGGGACAAGCCTACAATGAGCAGTTCTTC.